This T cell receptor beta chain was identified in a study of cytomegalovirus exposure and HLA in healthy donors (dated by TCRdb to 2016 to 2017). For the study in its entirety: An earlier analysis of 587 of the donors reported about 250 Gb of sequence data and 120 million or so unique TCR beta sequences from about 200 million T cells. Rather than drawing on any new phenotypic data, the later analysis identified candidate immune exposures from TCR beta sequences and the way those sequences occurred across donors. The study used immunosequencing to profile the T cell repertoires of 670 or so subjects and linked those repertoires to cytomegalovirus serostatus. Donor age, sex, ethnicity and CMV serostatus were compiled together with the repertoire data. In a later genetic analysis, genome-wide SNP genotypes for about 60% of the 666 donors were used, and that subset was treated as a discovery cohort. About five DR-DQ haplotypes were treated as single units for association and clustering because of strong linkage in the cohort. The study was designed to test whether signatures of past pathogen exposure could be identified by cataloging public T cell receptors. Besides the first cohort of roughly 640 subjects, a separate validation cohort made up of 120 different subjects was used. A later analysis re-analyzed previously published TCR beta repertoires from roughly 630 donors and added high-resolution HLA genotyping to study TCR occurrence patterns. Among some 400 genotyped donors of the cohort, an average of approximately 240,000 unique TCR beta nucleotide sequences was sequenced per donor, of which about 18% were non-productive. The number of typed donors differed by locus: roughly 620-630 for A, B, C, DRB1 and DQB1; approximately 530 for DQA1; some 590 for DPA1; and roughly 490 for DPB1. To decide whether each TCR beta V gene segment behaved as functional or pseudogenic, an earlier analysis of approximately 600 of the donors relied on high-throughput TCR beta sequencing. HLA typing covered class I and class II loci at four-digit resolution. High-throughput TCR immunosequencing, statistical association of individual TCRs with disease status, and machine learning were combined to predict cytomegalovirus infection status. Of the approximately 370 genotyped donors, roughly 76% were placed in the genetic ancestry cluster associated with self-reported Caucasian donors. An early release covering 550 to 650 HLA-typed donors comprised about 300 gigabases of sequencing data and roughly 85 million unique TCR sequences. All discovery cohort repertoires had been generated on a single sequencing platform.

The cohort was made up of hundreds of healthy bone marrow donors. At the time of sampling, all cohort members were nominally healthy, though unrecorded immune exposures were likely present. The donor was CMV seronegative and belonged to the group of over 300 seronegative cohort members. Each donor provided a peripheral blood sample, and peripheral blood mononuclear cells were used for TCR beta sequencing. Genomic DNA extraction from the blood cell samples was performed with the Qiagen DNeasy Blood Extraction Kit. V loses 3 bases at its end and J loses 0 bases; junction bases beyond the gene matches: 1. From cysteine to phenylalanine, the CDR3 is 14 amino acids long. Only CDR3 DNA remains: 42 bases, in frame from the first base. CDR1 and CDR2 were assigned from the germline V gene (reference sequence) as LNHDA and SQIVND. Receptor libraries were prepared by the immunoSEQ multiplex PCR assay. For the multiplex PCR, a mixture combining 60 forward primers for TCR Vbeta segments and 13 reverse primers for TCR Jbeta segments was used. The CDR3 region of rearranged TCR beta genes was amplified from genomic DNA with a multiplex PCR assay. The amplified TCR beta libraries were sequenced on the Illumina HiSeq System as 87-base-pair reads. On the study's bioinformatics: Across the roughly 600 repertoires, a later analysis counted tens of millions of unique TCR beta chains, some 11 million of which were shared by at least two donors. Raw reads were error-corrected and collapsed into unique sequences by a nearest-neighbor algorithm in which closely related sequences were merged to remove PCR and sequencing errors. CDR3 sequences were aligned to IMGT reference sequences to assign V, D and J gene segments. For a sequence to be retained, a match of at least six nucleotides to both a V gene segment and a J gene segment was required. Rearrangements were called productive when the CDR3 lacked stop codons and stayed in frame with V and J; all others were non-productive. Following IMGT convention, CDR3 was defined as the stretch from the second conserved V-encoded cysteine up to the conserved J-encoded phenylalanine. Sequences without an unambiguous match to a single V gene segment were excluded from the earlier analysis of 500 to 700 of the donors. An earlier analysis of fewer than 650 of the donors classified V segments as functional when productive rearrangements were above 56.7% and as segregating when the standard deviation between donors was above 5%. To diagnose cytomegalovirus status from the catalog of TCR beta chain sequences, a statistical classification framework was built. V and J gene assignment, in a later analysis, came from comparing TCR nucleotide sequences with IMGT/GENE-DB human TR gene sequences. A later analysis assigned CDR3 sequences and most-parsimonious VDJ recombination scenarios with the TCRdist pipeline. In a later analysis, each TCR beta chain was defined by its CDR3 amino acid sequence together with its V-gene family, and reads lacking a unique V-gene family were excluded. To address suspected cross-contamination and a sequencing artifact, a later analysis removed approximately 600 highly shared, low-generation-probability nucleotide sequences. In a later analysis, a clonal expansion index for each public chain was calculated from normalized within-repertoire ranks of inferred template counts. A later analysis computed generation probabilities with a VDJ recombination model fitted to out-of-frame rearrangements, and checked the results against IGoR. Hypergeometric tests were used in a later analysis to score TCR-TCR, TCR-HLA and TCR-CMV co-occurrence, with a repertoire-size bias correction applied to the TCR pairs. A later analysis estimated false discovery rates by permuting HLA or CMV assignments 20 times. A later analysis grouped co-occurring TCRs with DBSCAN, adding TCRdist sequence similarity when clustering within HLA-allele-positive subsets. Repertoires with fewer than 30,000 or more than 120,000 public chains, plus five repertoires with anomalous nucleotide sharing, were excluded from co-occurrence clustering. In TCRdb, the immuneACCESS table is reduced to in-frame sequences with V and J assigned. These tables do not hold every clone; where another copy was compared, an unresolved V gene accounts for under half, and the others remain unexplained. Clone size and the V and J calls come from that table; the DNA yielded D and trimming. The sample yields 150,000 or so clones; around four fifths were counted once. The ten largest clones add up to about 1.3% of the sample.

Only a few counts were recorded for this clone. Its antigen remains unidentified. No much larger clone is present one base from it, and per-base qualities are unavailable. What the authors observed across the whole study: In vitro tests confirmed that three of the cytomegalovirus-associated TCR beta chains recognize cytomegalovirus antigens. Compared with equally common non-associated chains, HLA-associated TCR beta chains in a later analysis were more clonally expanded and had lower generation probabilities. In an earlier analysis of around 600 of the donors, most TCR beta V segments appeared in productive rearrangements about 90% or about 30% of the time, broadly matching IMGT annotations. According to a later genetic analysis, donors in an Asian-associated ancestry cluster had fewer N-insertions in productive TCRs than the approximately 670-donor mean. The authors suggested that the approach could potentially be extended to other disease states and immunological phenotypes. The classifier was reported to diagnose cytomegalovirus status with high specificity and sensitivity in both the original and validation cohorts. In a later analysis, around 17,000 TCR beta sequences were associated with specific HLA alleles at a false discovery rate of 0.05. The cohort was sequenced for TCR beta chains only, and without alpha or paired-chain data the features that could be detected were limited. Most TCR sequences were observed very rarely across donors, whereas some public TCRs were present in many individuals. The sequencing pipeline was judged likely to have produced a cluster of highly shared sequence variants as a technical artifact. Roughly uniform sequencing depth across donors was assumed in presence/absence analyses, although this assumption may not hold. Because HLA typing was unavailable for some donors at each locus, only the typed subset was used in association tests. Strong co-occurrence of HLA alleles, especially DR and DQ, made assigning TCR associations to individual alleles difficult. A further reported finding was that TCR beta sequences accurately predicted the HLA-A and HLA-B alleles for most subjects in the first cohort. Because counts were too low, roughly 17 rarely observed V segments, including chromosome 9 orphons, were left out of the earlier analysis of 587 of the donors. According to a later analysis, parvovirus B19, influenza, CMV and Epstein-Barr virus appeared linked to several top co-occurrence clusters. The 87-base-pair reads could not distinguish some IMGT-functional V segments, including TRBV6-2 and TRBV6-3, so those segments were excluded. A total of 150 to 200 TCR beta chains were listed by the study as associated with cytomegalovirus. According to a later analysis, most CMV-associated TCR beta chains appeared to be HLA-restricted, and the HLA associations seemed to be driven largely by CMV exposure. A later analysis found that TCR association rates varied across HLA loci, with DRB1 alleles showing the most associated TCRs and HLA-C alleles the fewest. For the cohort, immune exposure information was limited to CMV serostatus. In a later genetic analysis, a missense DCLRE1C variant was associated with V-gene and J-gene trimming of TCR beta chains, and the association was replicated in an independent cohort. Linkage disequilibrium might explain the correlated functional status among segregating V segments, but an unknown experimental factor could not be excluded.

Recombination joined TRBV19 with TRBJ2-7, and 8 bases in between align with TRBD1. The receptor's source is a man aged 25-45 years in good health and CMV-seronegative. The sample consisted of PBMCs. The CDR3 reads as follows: CASSMGTGSYEQYF. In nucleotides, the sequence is TGTGCCAGTAGTATGGGGACAGGCTCCTACGAGCAGTACTTC.